The 17 T cell receptor beta chains presented below share a single source sample, sequenced in a study of cytotoxic CD8 clonotypes in ibrutinib-treated CLL. Clones were read by immunoSEQ multiplex PCR, and TCRdb kept only the in-frame ones, dropping some. The sample lists 12,000 or so clones, 81% occurring once. Sample: PBMCs, taken at disease progression, from a patient treated with ibrutinib. All receptors derive from a human donor with chronic lymphocytic leukemia.

The chain joins TRBV21-1 to TRBJ2-6; TRBD1, the D gene given by the table, was not confirmed from the DNA. TRBV21-1 is listed as a pseudogene. This CDR3 contains 18 residues. CDR3 sequence reads: CASSKSTGGSSGANVLTF. DNA for the CDR3: TGTGCCAGCAGCAAAAGCACAGGGGGCTCATCTGGGGCCAACGTCCTGACTTTC.

This sequence joins TRBV10-3 and TRBJ2-7; D possibly matches TRBD1 or TRBD2 (5 bases each). Per germline, CDR1 ENHRY and CDR2 SYGVKD. This CDR3 is 13 amino acids long. The V and J ends lost 6 bases and 4 bases respectively, with 13 bases between them. The CDR3 DNA reads as TGTGCCATCAGGGGGGACGAGGCATACGAGCAGTACTTC. Translated, it gives CAIRGDEAYEQYF.

This sequence joins TRBV5-6 and TRBJ1-1, with 11 bases fitting TRBD1. CDR1 is SGHDT and CDR2 is YYEEEE in the germline V gene. There are 16 residues in the CDR3. V shed 4 bases, J shed 5 bases, and the junction held 10 bases outside the gene matches. CDR3 DNA: TGTGCCAGCAGCAGGACAGGGGGCGCCCGGTGGACTGAAGCTTTCTTT. Protein sequence: CASSRTGGARWTEAFF.

V usage is TRBV2 and J usage is TRBJ1-1; maybe TRBD1 (6 bases). Looked up from germline, CDR1 is SNHLY and CDR2 is FYNNEI. The CDR3 sequence is 15 residues long. Trimming removed 4 bases from V and 3 bases from J, with 15 bases in between. The chain's CDR3 is CASSANRNRDTEAFF. DNA for the CDR3: TGTGCCAGCAGTGCTAACCGGAACAGGGACACTGAAGCTTTCTTT.

The V and J genes are TRBV19 and TRBJ2-3; TRBD2 might be the D (5 bases). Germline CDR1 and CDR2: LNHDA and SQIVND (reference sequence). Trimming pared 5 bases from V and 5 bases from J, leaving 8 bases between. The CDR3 runs 12 residues. The CDR3 coding sequence is TGTGCCAGTAGTTTGAGCGGAGATACGCAGTATTTT. It specifies CASSLSGDTQYF.

V is TRBV4-1 and J is TRBJ2-5; maybe TRBD2 (6 bases). The CDR3 loop spans 16 amino acids. Trimming cost V 4 bases and J 5 bases, with 20 bases left between them. Germline V CDR1 and CDR2: MGHRA, YSYEKL. The CDR3 DNA is TGCGCCAGCAGCCCCTTAGGCGGCAGGGCGGGGGAGACCCAGTACTTC. Translating gives CASSPLGGRAGETQYF.

This chain joins TRBV21-1 and TRBJ1-2. TRBV21-1 is a pseudogene segment. CDR3 length: 11 residues. CDR3 DNA sequence: TGTGCCATGGGGGTTACGGATGGCTACACCTTC. Its translation is CAMGVTDGYTF.

The chain uses TRBV4-2 and TRBJ2-7; D possibly corresponds to TRBD2 (6 bases). Trimming took 1 base from V and 0 from J, leaving 10 bases between them. CDR1 and CDR2 from the germline V gene are LGHNA and YNFKEQ. The length of the CDR3 is 15 residues. The CDR3 region has the DNA TGTGCCAGCAGCCAAGGGACGGGACTCTCCTACGAGCAGTACTTC. It codes for CASSQGTGLSYEQYF.

The J gene is TRBJ2-5, the V gene TRBV11-2, with TRBD2 matching 9 bases. CDR3 length equals 14 residues. Losses at the gene ends were 2 bases for V and 4 bases for J; bases not matched to a gene: 2. CDR1 is SGHAT and CDR2 is FQNNGV in the germline V gene. CDR3 sequence: CASSLLAGIETQYF. Written as DNA, the CDR3 is TGTGCCAGCAGCTTACTAGCGGGAATAGAGACCCAGTACTTC.

The gene calls are TRBV18 and TRBJ1-2, with 9 bases that match TRBD1. The CDR3 length is 15 residues. Germline V gene lookup returns CDR1 KGHSH and CDR2 LQKENI. The J segment lost 4 bases and the V segment lost 5 bases, leaving 8 bases of the junction unmatched. CDR3 sequence: CASSTPGQGSYGYTF. The DNA of the CDR3 is TGTGCCAGCTCAACCCCGGGACAGGGAAGCTATGGCTACACCTTC.

The gene calls are TRBV7-9 and TRBJ2-7, with D possibly being TRBD1 or TRBD2 (5 bases each). The CDR3 is 15 amino acids. Germline-derived CDR1 and CDR2 are SEHNR and FQNEAQ (reference sequence). The V end was cut by 0 bases, the J end by 2 bases, with 11 bases between. DNA of the CDR3: TGTGCCAGCAGCTTAGCTGGGACGGGTACCTACGAGCAGTACTTC. Translated, it gives CASSLAGTGTYEQYF.

The V call is TRBV5-1, the J call TRBJ2-2; 7 bases agree with TRBD2. From germline, CDR1 is SGHRS and CDR2 YFSETQ. J gave up 1 base and V 3 bases, and 3 bases lay outside the gene matches. The CDR3 extends over 15 amino acids. The CDR3 DNA is TGCGCCAGCAGCTCGCTAGCGGAGAACACCGGGGAGCTGTTTTTT. Translating gives CASSSLAENTGELFF.

This clone has a handful of counts. The chain links TRBV29-1 to TRBJ1-2; D not resolved. Trimming removed 0 bases at V and 2 bases at J, with 10 bases between. This CDR3 has 14 residues. Germline V lookup: CDR1 SQVTM, CDR2 ANQGSEA. The CDR3 loop is CSVEDPRQNYGYTF. CDR3 nucleotides: TGCAGCGTTGAAGATCCACGGCAGAACTATGGCTACACCTTC.

This clone is large by share. The rearrangement joins TRBV20-1 to TRBJ1-2; D gene unclear. The V end was cut by 7 bases, the J end by 8 bases, with 8 bases between. This CDR3 region has 9 residues. Looked up from germline, CDR1 is DFQATT and CDR2 is SNEGSKA (reference sequence). The CDR3 sequence is CSVPGGYTF. CDR3 DNA sequence: TGCAGTGTACCCGGGGGCTACACCTTC.

This clone was observed a single time. This rearrangement joins TRBV5-6 to TRBJ2-5; TRBD1 matches 7 bases. The CDR3 totals 18 residues. V trimming: 0 bases; J trimming: 5 bases; junction bases outside the gene matches: 16. Germline CDR1 SGHDT, CDR2 YYEEEE. DNA for the CDR3: TGTGCCAGCAGCTTGGCCTCGTTTCGGGCAGGGGGTGGCGAGACCCAGTACTTC. It translates to CASSLASFRAGGGETQYF.

The J gene is TRBJ2-7, the V gene TRBV5-1, with D possibly TRBD2 on 5 matching bases. Trimming removed 7 bases from V and 6 bases from J, with 26 bases in between. CDR1 and CDR2 (germline): SGHRS, YFSETQ. The CDR3 loop spans 16 amino acids. The CDR3 reads CASARPARGSLLEQYF. The CDR3 bases are TGCGCCAGCGCCCGACCTGCCCGGGGTTCACTACTCGAGCAGTACTTC.

The chain couples TRBV7-2 to TRBJ1-1, with a tentative D call TRBD1 (6 bases). Trimming shortened V by 5 bases and J by 0 bases, and 22 bases separated the two germline ends. Germline V gene lookup returns CDR1 SGHTA and CDR2 FQGNSA. The CDR3 is made up of 18 amino acids. The CDR3 DNA reads TGTGCCAGCAGCCGCGCCCGGGGGGCAAGGGGGTTGAACACTGAAGCTTTCTTT. Protein sequence: CASSRARGARGLNTEAFF.